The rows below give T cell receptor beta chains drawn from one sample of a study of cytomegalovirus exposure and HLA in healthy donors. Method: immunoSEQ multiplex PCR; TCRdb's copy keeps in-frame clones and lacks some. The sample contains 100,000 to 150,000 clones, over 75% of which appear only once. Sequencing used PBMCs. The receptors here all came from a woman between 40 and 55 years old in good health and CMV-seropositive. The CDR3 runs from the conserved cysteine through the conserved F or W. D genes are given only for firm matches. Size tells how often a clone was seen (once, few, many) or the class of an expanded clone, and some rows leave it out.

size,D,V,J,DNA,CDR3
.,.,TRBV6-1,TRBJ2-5,TGTGCCAGCAGTGAAATGGAGGGCCGCTGGGAGACCCAGTACTTC,CASSEMEGRWETQYF
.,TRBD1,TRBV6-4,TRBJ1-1,TGTGCCAGCAGTGACTCACTCGGACAGGGCTCTGAAGCTTTCTTT,CASSDSLGQGSEAFF
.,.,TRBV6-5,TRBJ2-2,TGTGCCAGCACCAAGACAGGAACGAACACCGGGGAGCTGTTTTTT,CASTKTGTNTGELFF
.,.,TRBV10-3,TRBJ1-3,TGTGCCATCAGTGCTAAGGACAGCTCTGGAAACACCATATATTTT,CAISAKDSSGNTIYF
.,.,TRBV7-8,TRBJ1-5,TGTGCCAGCACGGACAGTTCCCATCAGCCCCAGCATTTT,CASTDSSHQPQHF
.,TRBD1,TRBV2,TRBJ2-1,TGTGCCAGCAGTCCAGGGGGCAGGAGTGGCGATGAGCAGTTCTTC,CASSPGGRSGDEQFF
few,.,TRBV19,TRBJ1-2,TGTGCCAGTAGTTCGGGATCCTCGGGCTACACCTTC,CASSSGSSGYTF
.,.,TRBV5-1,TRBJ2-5,TGCGCCAGCAGCTTGGGTCCGGGAGCTCAAGAGACCCAGTACTTC,CASSLGPGAQETQYF
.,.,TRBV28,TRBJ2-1,TGTGCCAGCAGACCTCCCCGGGACACGAAGGAAAATGAGCAGTTCTTC,CASRPPRDTKENEQFF
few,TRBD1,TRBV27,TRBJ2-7,TGTGCCAGCAGCACCACAGGGGGCACCTACGAGCAGTACTTC,CASSTTGGTYEQYF
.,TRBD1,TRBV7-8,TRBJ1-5,TGTGCCAGCAGCTTAATTGGGACAGGCGTCGGGCCCCAGCATTTT,CASSLIGTGVGPQHF
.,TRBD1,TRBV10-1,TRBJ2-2,TGCGCCAGCAGGGGACCGCCACCGGGACAGAAAGACACCGGGGAGCTGTTTTTT,CASRGPPPGQKDTGELFF
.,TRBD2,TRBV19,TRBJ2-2,TGTGCCAGTAGTAGAGATGAACTAGCGGGCACCACCGGGGAGCTGTTTTTT,CASSRDELAGTTGELFF
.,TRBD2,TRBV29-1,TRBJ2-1,TGCAGCTTGGTACTAGCGGCCGGTAATGAGCAGTTCTTC,CSLVLAAGNEQFF
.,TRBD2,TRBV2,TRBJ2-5,TGTGCCAGTGGGTACGGGAGGGCAGGAGAGACCCAGTACTTC,CASGYGRAGETQYF
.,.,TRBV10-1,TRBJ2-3,TGCGCCAGCAGTGAGTCTCAGGGGCTAGGCACAGATACGCAGTATTTT,CASSESQGLGTDTQYF
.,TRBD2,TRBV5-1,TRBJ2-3,TGCGCCAGCAGCGCCGGACTAGCGGGAGGGGCAGATACGCAGTATTTT,CASSAGLAGGADTQYF
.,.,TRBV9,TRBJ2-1,TGTGCCAGCAGCGTTGGGAGGAGCTCCTACAATGAGCAGTTCTTC,CASSVGRSSYNEQFF
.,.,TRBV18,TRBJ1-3,TGTGCCAGCTCACCAGAGGCCCTTCCCTCTGGAAACACCATATATTTT,CASSPEALPSGNTIYF
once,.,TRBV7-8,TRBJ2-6,TGTGCCAGCAGCGGCCAGGGCTCTGGGGCCAACGTCCTGACTTTC,CASSGQGSGANVLTF
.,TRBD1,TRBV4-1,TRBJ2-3,TGCGCCAGCAGCGTTACTGACAGGGCCCGAAGGACAGATACGCAGTATTTT,CASSVTDRARRTDTQYF
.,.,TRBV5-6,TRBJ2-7,TGTGCCAGCAGCTGGGACATATCCTACGAGCAGTACTTC,CASSWDISYEQYF
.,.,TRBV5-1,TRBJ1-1,TGCGCCAGCAGTTTAGCAGGGCGGACTGAAGCTTTCTTT,CASSLAGRTEAFF
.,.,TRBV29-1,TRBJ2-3,TGCAGCGTGGGAGGAGGAGGATACACAGATACGCAGTATTTT,CSVGGGGYTDTQYF
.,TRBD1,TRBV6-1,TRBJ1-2,TGTGCCAGCAGTGAACAGGGACAGCATAACTATGGCTACACCTTC,CASSEQGQHNYGYTF
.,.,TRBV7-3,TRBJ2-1,TGTGCCAGCATTCCCTGGGGCCCTGAGCAGTTCTTC,CASIPWGPEQFF
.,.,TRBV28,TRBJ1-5,TGTGCCAGCAGCTCGGGGGGTACCAATCAGCCCCAGCATTTT,CASSSGGTNQPQHF
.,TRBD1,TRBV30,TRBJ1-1,TGTGCCTGGAGGGGACAGGGGGTCACTGAAGCTTTCTTT,CAWRGQGVTEAFF
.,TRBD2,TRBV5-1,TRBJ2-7,TGCGCCAGCAGCTCTCGGACTAGCGCTATGTACGAGCAGTACTTC,CASSSRTSAMYEQYF
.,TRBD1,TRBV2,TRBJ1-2,TGTGCCAGCAGCTACCCAGGGACAGATAACTATGGCTACACCTTC,CASSYPGTDNYGYTF
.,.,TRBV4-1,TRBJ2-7,TGCGCCAGCAGCCCCCCCGGGGTGAGCTCCTACGAGCAGTACTTC,CASSPPGVSSYEQYF
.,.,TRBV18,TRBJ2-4,TGTGCCAGCTCAGCAGATCCGCTGGCCAAAAACATTCAGTACTTC,CASSADPLAKNIQYF
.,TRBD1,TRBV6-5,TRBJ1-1,TGTGCCAGCAGAACAGACAGGGCGAACACTGAAGCTTTCTTT,CASRTDRANTEAFF
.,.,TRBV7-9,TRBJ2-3,TGTGCCAGCAGCTTAACATTGCAGGGGCCTTTCACAGATACGCAGTATTTT,CASSLTLQGPFTDTQYF
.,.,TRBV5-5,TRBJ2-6,TGTGCCAGCAGCTTGGACAGGATTTTCACTGGGGCCAACGTCCTGACTTTC,CASSLDRIFTGANVLTF
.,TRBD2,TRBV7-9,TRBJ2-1,TGTGCCAGCAGCCGACTAGCGGGAGATGAGCAGTTCTTC,CASSRLAGDEQFF
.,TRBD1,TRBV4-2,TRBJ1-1,TGTGCCAGCTCCCGGGGACAGGGGGGGAATTCTTTCGCGAACACTGAAGCTTTCTTT,CASSRGQGGNSFANTEAFF
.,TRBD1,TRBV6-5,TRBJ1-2,TGTGCCAGCAGTCTTGGGACAGTTGATGGCTACACCTTC,CASSLGTVDGYTF
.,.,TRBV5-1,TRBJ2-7,TGCGCCAGCAGCTTCAGGGTAGGGAACGAGCAGTACTTC,CASSFRVGNEQYF
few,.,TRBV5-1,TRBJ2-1,TGCGCCAGCAGCTTGATCGGGAGTCTCTACAATGAGCAGTTCTTC,CASSLIGSLYNEQFF
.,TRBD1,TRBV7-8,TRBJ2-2,TGTGCCAGCAGCTACGGACAGGGGGTAGGGGAGCTGTTTTTT,CASSYGQGVGELFF
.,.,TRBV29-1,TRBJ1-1,TGCAGCGCGAGGACAAACGCCCGGCCCACTGAAGCTTTCTTT,CSARTNARPTEAFF
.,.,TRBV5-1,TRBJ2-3,TGCGCCAGCAGCTTCTCGTCGGCAGATACGCAGTATTTT,CASSFSSADTQYF
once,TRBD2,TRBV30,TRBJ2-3,TGTGCCTGGAGATCGGCGGGAGGGAACACAGATACGCAGTATTTT,CAWRSAGGNTDTQYF
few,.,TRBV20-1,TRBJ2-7,TGCAGTGCGAGTGACGAGCAGTACTTC,CSASDEQYF
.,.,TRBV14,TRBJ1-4,TGTGCCAGCAGCCAGGTCGGGGGAGAAAAACTGTTTTTT,CASSQVGGEKLFF
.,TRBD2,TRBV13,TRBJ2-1,TGTGCCAGCAGCTTATGGTCTAGCGGGAGCAATGAGCAGTTCTTC,CASSLWSSGSNEQFF
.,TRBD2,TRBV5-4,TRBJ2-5,TGTGCCAGCAGCCCGACTAGCGGGAAACGCGAGACCCAGTACTTC,CASSPTSGKRETQYF
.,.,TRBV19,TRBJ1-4,TGTGCCACTTCCCGGAGAAATAGGGAAAAACTGTTTTTT,CATSRRNREKLFF